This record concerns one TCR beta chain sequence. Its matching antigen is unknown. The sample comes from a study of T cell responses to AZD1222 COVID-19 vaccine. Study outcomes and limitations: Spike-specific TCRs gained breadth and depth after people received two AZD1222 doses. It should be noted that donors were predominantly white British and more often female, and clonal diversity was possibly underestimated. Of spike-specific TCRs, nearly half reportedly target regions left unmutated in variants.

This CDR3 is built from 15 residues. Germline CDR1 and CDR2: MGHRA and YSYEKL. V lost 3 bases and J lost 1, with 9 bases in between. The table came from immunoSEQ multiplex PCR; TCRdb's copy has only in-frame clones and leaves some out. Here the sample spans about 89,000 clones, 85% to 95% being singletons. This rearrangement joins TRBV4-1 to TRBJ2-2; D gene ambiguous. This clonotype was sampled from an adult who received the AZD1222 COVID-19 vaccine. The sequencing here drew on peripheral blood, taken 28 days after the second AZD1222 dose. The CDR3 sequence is CASSHPGLNTGELFF. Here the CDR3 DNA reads TGCGCCAGCAGCCACCCGGGTTTGAACACCGGGGAGCTGTTTTTT.